This entry concerns a single TCR beta chain. The germline V and J ends were trimmed by 10 bases and 2 bases, with 12 bases remaining between them. The CDR3 runs to 12 residues. Germline V CDR1 and CDR2: MNHEY, SMNVEV (reference sequence). The sample is drawn from a study of blood T cell repertoires in COVID-19. Overall study context: In each case, the material was cDNA or gDNA derived from T cells, B-cell-depleted T cells, or PBMCs.

Assay used: immunoSEQ multiplex PCR; TCRdb lists only in-frame clones, some missing. The table shows 110,000 to 150,000 clones, with 90% occurring only once. This chain joins TRBV27 and TRBJ2-7; TRBD1 is a possible D gene (5 bases). The clonotype was recovered from a woman of 80 years or more with acute or convalescent COVID-19. Sequenced: peripheral blood. In nucleotides, the CDR3 is TGTGCCACCCGAAGGGGCCCCTACGAGCAGTACTTC. Translated: CATRRGPYEQYF.